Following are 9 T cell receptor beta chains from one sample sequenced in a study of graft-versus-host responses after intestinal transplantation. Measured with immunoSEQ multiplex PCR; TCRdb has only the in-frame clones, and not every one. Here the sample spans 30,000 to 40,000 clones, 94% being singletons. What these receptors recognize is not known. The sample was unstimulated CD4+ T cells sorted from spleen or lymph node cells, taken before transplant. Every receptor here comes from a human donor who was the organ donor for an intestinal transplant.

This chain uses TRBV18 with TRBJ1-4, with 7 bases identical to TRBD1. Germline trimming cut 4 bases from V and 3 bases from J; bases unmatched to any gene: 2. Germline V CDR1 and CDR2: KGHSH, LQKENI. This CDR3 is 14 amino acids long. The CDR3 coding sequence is TGTGCCAGCTCACAGGGGGCGCCTAATGAAAAACTGTTTTTT. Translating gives CASSQGAPNEKLFF.

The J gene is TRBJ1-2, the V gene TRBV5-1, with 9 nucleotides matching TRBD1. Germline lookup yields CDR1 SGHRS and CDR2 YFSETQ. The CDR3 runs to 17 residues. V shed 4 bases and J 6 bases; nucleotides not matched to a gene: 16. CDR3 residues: CASSLGNVLQGANGYTF. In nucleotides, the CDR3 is TGCGCCAGCAGCCTCGGGAATGTTCTACAGGGGGCTAATGGCTACACCTTC.

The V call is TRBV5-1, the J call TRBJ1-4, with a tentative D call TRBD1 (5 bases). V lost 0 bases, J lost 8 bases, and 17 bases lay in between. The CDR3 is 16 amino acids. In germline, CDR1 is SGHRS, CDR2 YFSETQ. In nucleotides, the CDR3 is TGCGCCAGCAGCTTGGCAGCTTGGGGGGGGGAAGAAAAACTGTTTTTT. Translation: CASSLAAWGGEEKLFF.

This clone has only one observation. CDR3 protein: CASTPAGSTYEQYF. In DNA form, the CDR3 reads TGCGCCAGCACCCCGGCTGGGAGTACCTACGAGCAGTACTTC. This chain connects TRBV5-1 to TRBJ2-7, with D possibly TRBD2 on 5 matching bases. Germline CDR1 reads SGHRS; CDR2 reads YFSETQ. This CDR3 region has 14 residues. V gave up 6 bases and J gave up 2 bases, with 15 bases separating them.

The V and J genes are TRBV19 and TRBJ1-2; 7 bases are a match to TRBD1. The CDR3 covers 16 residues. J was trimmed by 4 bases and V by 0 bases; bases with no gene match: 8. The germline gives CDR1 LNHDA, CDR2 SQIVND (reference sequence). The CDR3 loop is CASSIDWGQTGYGYTF. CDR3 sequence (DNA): TGTGCCAGTAGTATAGATTGGGGACAGACCGGCTATGGCTACACCTTC. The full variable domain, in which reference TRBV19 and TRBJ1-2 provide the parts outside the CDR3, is DGGITQSPKYLFRKEGQNVTLSCEQNLNHDAMYWYRQDPGQGLRLIYYSQIVNDFQKGDIAEGYSVSREKKESFPLTVTSAQKNPTAFYLCASSIDWGQTGYGYTFGSGTRLTVV.

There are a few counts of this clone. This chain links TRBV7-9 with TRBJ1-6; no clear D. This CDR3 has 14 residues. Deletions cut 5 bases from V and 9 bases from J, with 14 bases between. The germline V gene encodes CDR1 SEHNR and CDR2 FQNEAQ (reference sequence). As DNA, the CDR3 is TGTGCCAGCAGCAGAGACTATCCGGGTTCACCCCTCCACTTT. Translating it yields CASSRDYPGSPLHF. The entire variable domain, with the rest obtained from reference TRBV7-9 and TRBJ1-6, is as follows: DTGVSQNPRHKITKRGQNVTFRCDPISEHNRLYWYRQTLGQGPEFLTYFQNEAQLEKSRLLSDRFSAERPKGSFSTLEIQRTEQGDSAMYLCASSRDYPGSPLHFGNGTRLTVT.

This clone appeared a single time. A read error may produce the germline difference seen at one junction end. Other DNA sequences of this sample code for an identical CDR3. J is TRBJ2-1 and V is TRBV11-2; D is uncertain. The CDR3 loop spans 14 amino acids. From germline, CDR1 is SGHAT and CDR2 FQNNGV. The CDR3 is CASSPRVTYNEQFF. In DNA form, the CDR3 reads TGCGCCAGCAGCCCAAGGGTGACTTACAATGAGCAGTTCTTC.

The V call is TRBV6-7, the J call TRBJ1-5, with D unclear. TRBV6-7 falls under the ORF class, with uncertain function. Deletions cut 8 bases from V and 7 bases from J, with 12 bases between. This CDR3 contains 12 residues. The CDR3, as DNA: TGTGCCAGCCTCCGGGTTGACCAGCCCCAGCATTTT. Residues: CASLRVDQPQHF.

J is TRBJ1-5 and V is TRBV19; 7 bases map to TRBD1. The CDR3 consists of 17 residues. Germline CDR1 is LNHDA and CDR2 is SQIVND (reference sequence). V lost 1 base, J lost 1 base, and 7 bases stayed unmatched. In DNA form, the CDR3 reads TGTGCCAGTAGTATAGTGGGGCAGGGGGTCAGCAATCAGCCCCAGCATTTT. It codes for CASSIVGQGVSNQPQHF.